These 13 T cell receptor beta chains came from one sample sequenced in a study of T cells in Graves' hyperthyroidism and ophthalmopathy. Researchers amplified the TCR beta CDR3 regions from RNA transcripts. A first-round RT-PCR of the TCR CDR3 used the HTBI primer set. TCRdb reanalysed the multiplex PCR reads using MiXCR and keeps one entry per CDR3 protein. The sample has approximately 300,000 distinct CDR3 sequences; roughly a fifth are singletons. The sample comprised blood. Receptors originate from a man aged 45-65 years with Graves' ophthalmopathy.

V gene TRBV5-1 combines with J gene TRBJ2-5, with D maybe TRBD2 (6 bases). V was trimmed by 4 bases and J by 2 bases, leaving 15 bases between them. The CDR3 sequence is 15 residues long. Germline V gene data show CDR1 as SGHRS and CDR2 as YFSETQ. The CDR3 nucleotides are TGCGCCAGCAGCCCCTCAGGGACTGGGCAAGAGACCCAGTACTTC. Translating it yields CASSPSGTGQETQYF.

This sequence joins TRBV28 and TRBJ2-1; possible D gene TRBD2, 6 bases. This CDR3 has 15 amino acids. V dropped 3 bases and J dropped 4 bases, with 13 bases sitting between them. Germline V gene sequence: CDR1 MDHEN, CDR2 SYDVKM. The CDR3 DNA is TGTGCCAGCAGTTTCGGGCTAGCGTCGTACAATGAGCAGTTCTTC. Its translation is CASSFGLASYNEQFF.

This chain joins TRBV28 and TRBJ2-1; 8 positions agree with TRBD2. V trimming: 2 bases; J trimming: 10 bases; junction bases outside the gene matches: 7. The CDR3 sequence is 14 residues long. Looked up from germline, CDR1 is MDHEN and CDR2 is SYDVKM. The chain's CDR3 is CASSLPAGDEEQFF. The DNA for the CDR3 is TGTGCCAGCAGTTTACCAGCGGGAGACGAGGAGCAGTTCTTC.

This sequence joins TRBV6-1 and TRBJ2-3; possibly TRBD1 for D (5 bases). The V gene lost 1 base and the J gene lost 2 bases, with 7 bases spanning the gap. The CDR3 totals 14 residues. The V gene's germline CDR1 is MNHNS and CDR2 SASEGT. CDR3 nucleotides: TGTGCCAGCAGTGAAGGGGGCCCCACAGATACGCAGTATTTT. Its translation is CASSEGGPTDTQYF.

In this sample, this clonotype turned up many times. The chain has TRBV3-1 and TRBJ2-2; D possibly matches TRBD1 or TRBD2 (5 bases each). The CDR3 length is 15 residues. Germline V gene lookup returns CDR1 LGHDT and CDR2 YNNKEL (reference sequence). V gave up 2 bases and J gave up 5 bases, with 12 bases separating them. The CDR3, as DNA: TGTGCCAGCAGCCAACCCGGGGCGGTTACCGGGGAGCTGTTTTTT. Its translation is CASSQPGAVTGELFF.

This clonotype was seen only once. The chain combines TRBV5-6 with TRBJ2-5, with D possibly matching TRBD1 (6 bases). Between the trimmed V and J ends, which lost 4 bases and 12 bases, there was a span of 16 bases. Looked up from germline, CDR1 is SGHDT and CDR2 is YYEEEE. The CDR3 has 12 residues. CDR3 protein: CASSRTDLWEYF. CDR3 DNA: TGTGCCAGCAGCCGGACAGACCTCTGGGAGTACTTC.

This clonotype was seen many times. The gene calls are TRBV5-1 and TRBJ2-1, with 10 bases identical to TRBD2. CDR3 length equals 14 residues. Germline lookup yields CDR1 SGHRS and CDR2 YFSETQ. Trimming at V came to 4 bases and at J to 5 bases, leaving 3 bases not matched to a gene. This chain's CDR3 is CASSPGLADNEQFF. The CDR3 DNA is TGCGCCAGCAGCCCTGGACTAGCGGACAATGAGCAGTTCTTC.

This clonotype was counted only a few times. The chain couples TRBV7-3 to TRBJ2-7; 9 bases are shared with TRBD2. With 5 bases clipped from V and 2 bases from J, the junction kept 4 bases outside the gene matches. This CDR3 is built from 14 residues. The V gene's germline CDR1 is SGHTA and CDR2 FQGTGA. The chain's CDR3 is CASSPSSGTYEQYF. Here the CDR3 DNA reads TGTGCCAGCAGCCCATCTAGCGGGACCTACGAGCAGTACTTC.

There are a few counts of this clonotype. The gene calls are TRBV24-1 and TRBJ2-2; 10 positions agree with TRBD2. CDR1 and CDR2 (germline): KGHDR, SFDVKD. The CDR3 runs to 15 residues. The trim removed 2 bases at V and 9 bases at J, leaving 5 bases unmatched. The CDR3 DNA sequence: TGTGCCACCAGTGATTCCCCTAGCGGGAGCAGGGAGCTGTTTTTT. Translation: CATSDSPSGSRELFF.

The rearrangement uses TRBV10-3 and TRBJ2-1; 12 bases map to TRBD2. The V gene's germline CDR1 is ENHRY and CDR2 SYGVKD. The CDR3 consists of 15 residues. V trimming: 0 bases; J trimming: 8 bases; junction bases outside the gene matches: 2. CDR3 region: CAISESTSGSYEQFF. The CDR3, as DNA: TGTGCCATCAGTGAGTCGACTAGCGGGAGTTATGAGCAGTTCTTC.

This clonotype was detected many times. The genes are TRBV3-1 and TRBJ1-1, with D uncertain. Looked up from germline, CDR1 is LGHDT and CDR2 is YNNKEL (reference sequence). CDR3 length: 13 residues. Trimming removed 4 bases from V and 1 base from J, with 7 bases in between. The CDR3 nucleotides are TGTGCCAGCAGCCGGTCGGGGAACACTGAAGCTTTCTTT. Its translation: CASSRSGNTEAFF.

This clonotype was recorded many times. The rearrangement uses TRBV11-1 and TRBJ1-2, with a tentative D call TRBD1 (6 bases). This CDR3 is built from 14 residues. Germline CDR1 SGHAT, CDR2 FQDESV (reference sequence). The germline V and J ends were trimmed by 1 base and 3 bases, with 9 bases remaining between them. CDR3 protein: CASSLVAGDYGYTF. CDR3 sequence (DNA): TGTGCCAGCAGCTTAGTCGCAGGGGACTATGGCTACACCTTC.

This clonotype has only a few counts. This chain joins TRBV28 and TRBJ2-3; D is undetermined. V was clipped by 7 bases and J by 5 bases, with 10 bases between them. The germline V gene encodes CDR1 MDHEN and CDR2 SYDVKM. CDR3 size: 12 residues. CDR3 residues: CASNPRRDTQYF. DNA of the CDR3: TGTGCCAGCAACCCCCGGCGAGATACGCAGTATTTT.